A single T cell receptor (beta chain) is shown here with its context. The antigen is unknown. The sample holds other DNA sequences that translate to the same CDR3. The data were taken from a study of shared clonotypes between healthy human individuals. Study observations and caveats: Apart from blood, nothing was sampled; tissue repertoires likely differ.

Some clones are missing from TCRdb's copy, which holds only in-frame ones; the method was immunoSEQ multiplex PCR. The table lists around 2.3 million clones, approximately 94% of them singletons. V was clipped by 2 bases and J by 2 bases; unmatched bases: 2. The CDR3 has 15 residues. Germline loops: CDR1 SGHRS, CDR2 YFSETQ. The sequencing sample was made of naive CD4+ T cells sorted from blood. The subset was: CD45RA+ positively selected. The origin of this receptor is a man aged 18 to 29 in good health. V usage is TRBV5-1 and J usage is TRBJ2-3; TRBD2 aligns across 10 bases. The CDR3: CASSFSGGATDTQYF. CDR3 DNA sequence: TGCGCCAGCAGCTTCAGCGGGGGGGCCACAGATACGCAGTATTTT.